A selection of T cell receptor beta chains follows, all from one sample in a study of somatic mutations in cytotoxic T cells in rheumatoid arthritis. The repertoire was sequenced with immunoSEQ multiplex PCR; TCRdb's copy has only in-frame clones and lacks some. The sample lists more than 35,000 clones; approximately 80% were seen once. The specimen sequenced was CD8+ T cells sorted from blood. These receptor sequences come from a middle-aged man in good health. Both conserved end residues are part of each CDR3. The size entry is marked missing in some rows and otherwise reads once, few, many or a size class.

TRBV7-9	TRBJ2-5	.	CASSSQETQYF
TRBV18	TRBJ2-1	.	CASRWTGNSLAGVGSEQFF
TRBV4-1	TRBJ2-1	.	CASSNIAGGLGEQFF
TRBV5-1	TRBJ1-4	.	CASSLSPGVGEKLFF
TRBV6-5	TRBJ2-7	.	CASSYVGTEPYYEQYF
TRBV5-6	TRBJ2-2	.	CASSCTGVWRGAVF
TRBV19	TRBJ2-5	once	CASSTRTWGETQYF
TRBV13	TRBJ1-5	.	CASSLGGLGSNQPQHF
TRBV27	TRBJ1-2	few	CASSSQGRRANYGYTF
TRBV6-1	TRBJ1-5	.	CASIQRDGSNQPQHF
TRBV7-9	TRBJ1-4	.	CASSLGEGREKLFF
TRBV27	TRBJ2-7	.	CASSFGTEQGEQYF
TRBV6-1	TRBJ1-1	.	CASNYGQSPTEAFF
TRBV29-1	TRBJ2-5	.	CSVDSHDQETQYF
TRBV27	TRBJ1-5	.	CASSWGLNQPQHF
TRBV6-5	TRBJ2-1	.	CASSYLNSGGSDEQFF